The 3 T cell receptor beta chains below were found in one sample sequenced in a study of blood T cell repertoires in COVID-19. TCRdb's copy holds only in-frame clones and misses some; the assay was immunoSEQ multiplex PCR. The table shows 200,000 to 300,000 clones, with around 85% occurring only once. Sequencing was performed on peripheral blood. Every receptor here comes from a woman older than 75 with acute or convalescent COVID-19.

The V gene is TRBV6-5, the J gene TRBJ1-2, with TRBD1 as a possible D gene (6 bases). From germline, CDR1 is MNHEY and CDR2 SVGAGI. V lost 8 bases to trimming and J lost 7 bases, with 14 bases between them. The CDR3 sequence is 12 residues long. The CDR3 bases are TGTGCCAGCCGCCGGACAGAGGGTGGCTACACCTTC. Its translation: CASRRTEGGYTF.

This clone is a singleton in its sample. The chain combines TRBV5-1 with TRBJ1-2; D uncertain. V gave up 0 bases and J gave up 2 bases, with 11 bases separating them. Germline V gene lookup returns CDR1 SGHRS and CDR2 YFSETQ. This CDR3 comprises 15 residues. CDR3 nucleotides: TGCGCCAGCAGCTTGGATGTGGGGAGAAACTATGGCTACACCTTC. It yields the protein CASSLDVGRNYGYTF.

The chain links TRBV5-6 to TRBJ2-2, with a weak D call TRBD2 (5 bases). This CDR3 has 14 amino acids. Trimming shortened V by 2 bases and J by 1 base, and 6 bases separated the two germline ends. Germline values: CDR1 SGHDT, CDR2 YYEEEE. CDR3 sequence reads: CASSFRGNTGELFF. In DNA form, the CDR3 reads TGTGCCAGCAGCTTCCGGGGGAACACCGGGGAGCTGTTTTTT.